One T cell receptor beta chain is described in this entry. What it recognizes is unknown. This CDR3 has 13 residues. V was cut by 0 bases and J by 5 bases, with 9 bases left in between. Germline V gene lookup returns CDR1 SGHRS and CDR2 YFSETQ. This sample was included in a study of cytomegalovirus exposure and HLA in healthy donors. Whole-study findings and limits: Altogether, more than 150 TCR beta chains were recorded as cytomegalovirus-associated.

The PCR employed 60 Vbeta primers together with 13 Jbeta primers. Generated by immunoSEQ multiplex PCR, the TCRdb table keeps only in-frame clones and is missing some. In the table there are about 150,000 clones, 8.9% of which are singletons. The sequence derives from a woman in her forties in good health and CMV-seropositive. Material: PBMCs. This sequence joins TRBV5-1 and TRBJ2-7; unclear D gene. The CDR3 coding sequence is TGCGCCAGCAGCTTGGAAACGCCTAACGAGCAGTACTTC. Its protein product is CASSLETPNEQYF.